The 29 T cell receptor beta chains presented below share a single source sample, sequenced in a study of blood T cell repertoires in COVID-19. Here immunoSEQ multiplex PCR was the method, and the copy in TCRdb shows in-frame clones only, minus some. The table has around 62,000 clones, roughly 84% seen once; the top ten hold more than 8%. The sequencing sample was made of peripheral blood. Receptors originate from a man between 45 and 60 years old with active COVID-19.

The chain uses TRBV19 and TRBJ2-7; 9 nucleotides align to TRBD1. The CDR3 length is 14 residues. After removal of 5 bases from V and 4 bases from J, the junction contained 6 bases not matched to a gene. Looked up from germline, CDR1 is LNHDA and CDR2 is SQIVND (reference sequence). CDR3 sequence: CASSDTGGRYEQYF. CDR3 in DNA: TGTGCCAGTAGTGACACAGGGGGCCGGTACGAGCAGTACTTC.

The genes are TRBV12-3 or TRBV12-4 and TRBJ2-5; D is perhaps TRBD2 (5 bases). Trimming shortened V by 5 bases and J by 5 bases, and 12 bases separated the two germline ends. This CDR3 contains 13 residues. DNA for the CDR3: TGTGCCAGCAGTCCCGAATGGAGGGAGACCCAGTACTTC. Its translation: CASSPEWRETQYF.

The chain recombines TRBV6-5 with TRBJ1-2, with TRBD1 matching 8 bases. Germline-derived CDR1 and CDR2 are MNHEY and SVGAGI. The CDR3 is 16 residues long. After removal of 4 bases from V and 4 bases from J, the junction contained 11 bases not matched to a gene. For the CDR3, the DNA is TGTGCCAGCAGTTCGCAATTAACAGGGGGTGTCTATGGCTACACCTTC. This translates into CASSSQLTGGVYGYTF.

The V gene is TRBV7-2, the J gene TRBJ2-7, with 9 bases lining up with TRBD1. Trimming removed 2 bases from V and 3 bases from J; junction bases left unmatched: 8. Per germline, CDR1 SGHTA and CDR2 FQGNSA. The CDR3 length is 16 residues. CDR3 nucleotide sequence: TGTGCCAGCAGCTTAAGGCCCGGGACAGGGATCTACGAGCAGTACTTC. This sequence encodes CASSLRPGTGIYEQYF. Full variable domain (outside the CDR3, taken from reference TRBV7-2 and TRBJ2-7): GAGVSQSPSNKVTEKGKDVELRCDPISGHTALYWYRQSLGQGLEFLIYFQGNSAPDKSGLPSDRFSAERTGGSVSTLTIQRTQQEDSAVYLCASSLRPGTGIYEQYFGPGTRLTVT.

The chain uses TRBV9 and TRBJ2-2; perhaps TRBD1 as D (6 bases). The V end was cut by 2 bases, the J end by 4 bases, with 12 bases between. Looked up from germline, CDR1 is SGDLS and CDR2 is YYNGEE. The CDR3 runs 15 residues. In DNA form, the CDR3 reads TGTGCCAGCAGCGTCATGGGGGCGGGCACCGGGGAGCTGTTTTTT. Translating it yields CASSVMGAGTGELFF.

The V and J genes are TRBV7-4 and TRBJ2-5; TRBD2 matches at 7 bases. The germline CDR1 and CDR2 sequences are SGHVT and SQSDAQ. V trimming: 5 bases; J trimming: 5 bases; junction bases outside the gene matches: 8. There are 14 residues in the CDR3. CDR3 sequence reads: CASSPEREGETQYF. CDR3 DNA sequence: TGTGCCAGCAGCCCTGAGCGGGAAGGGGAGACCCAGTACTTC. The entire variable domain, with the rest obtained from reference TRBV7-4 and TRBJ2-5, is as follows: GAGVSQSPRYKVAKRGRDVALRCDSISGHVTLYWYRQTLGQGSEVLTYSQSDAQRDKSGRPSGRFSAERPERSVSTLKIQRTEQGDSAVYLCASSPEREGETQYFGPGTRLLVL.

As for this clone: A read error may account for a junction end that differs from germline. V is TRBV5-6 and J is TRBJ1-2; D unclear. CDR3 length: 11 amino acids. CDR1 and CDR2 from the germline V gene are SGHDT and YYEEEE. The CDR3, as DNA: TGTGCCAGCAGCTTGGACGGAGCCTCCCGCTTC. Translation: CASSLDGASRF. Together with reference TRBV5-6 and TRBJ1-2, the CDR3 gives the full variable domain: DAGVTQSPTHLIKTRGQQVTLRCSPKSGHDTVSWYQQALGQGPQFIFQYYEEEERQRGNFPDRFSGHQFPNYSSELNVNALLLGDSALYLCASSLDGASRFGSGTRLTVV.

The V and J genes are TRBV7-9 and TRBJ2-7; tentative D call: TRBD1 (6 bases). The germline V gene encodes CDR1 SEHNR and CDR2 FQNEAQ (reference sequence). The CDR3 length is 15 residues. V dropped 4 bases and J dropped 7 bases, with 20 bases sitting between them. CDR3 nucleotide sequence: TGTGCCAGCAGCTCTTACAGGGCCGTCCTGAGTGAGCAGTACTTC. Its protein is CASSSYRAVLSEQYF.

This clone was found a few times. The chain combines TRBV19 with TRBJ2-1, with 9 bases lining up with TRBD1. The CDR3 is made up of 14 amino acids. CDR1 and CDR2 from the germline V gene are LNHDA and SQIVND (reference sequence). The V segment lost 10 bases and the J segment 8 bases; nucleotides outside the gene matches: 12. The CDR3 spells CATKGQGSVDEQFF. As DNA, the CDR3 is TGTGCCACTAAGGGACAGGGAAGCGTCGATGAGCAGTTCTTC.

The CDR3 loop reads CASSYGTYQFF. In DNA, the CDR3 is TGTGCCAGCAGTTACGGGACTTATCAGTTCTTC. The rearrangement uses TRBV6-5 and TRBJ2-1, with a possible D match to TRBD2 (6 bases). With 2 bases removed from V and 13 bases from J, the gap between germline ends came to 9 bases. The length of the CDR3 is 11 residues. Germline CDR1 is MNHEY and CDR2 is SVGAGI.

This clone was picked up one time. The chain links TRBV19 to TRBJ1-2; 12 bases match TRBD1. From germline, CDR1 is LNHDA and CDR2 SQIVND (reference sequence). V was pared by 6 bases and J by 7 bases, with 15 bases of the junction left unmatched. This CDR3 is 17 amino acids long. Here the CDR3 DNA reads TGTGCCAGTAGCCAAACCGGGACAGGGGGCTTAGTAGGTGGCTACACCTTC. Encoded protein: CASSQTGTGGLVGGYTF. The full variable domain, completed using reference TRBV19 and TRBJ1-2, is DGGITQSPKYLFRKEGQNVTLSCEQNLNHDAMYWYRQDPGQGLRLIYYSQIVNDFQKGDIAEGYSVSREKKESFPLTVTSAQKNPTAFYLCASSQTGTGGLVGGYTFGSGTRLTVV.

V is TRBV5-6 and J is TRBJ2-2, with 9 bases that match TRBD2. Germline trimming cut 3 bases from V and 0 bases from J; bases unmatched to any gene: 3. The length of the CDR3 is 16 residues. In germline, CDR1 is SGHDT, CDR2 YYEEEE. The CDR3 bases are TGTGCCAGCAGCTACCGACTAGCGGCGAACACCGGGGAGCTGTTTTTT. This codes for CASSYRLAANTGELFF.

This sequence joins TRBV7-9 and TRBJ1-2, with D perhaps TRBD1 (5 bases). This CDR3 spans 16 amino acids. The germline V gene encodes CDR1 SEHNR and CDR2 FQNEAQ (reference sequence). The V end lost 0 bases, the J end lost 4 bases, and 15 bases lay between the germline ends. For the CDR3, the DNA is TGTGCCAGCAGCTTAGCCGGGGGAGAAGGATTCTATGGCTACACCTTC. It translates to CASSLAGGEGFYGYTF.

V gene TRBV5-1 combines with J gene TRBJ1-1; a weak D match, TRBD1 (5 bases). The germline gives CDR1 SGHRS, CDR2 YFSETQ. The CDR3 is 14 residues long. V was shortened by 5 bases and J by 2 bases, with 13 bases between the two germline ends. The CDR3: CASRPRQTNTEAFF. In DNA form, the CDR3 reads TGCGCCAGCAGACCAAGACAGACTAACACTGAAGCTTTCTTT.

CDR3 sequence: CASTDPSAGTIYF. The CDR3 region has the DNA TGTGCCAGCACCGACCCTAGCGCAGGCACCATATATTTT. The V gene is TRBV6-5, the J gene TRBJ1-3, with unresolved D. Between the trimmed V and J ends, which lost 7 bases and 9 bases, there was a span of 16 bases. Germline lookup yields CDR1 MNHEY and CDR2 SVGAGI. CDR3 length: 13 residues.

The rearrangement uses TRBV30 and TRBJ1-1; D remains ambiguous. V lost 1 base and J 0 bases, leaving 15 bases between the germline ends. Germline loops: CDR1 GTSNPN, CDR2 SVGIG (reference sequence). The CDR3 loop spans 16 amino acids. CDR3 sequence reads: CAWSARTQSMNTEAFF. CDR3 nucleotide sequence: TGTGCCTGGAGTGCCCGAACACAGAGCATGAACACTGAAGCTTTCTTT.

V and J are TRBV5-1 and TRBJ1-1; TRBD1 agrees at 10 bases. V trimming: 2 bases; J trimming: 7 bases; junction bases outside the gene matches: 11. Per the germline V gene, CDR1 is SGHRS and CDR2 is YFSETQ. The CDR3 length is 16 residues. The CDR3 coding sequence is TGCGCCAGCAGCTTTCGTGGGACAGGGGAGGTTGGTGAAGCTTTCTTT. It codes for CASSFRGTGEVGEAFF.

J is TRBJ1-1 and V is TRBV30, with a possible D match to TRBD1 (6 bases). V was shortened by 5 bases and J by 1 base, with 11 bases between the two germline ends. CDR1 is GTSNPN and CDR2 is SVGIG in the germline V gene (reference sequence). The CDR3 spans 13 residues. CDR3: CAWSGQPNTEAFF. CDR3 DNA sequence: TGTGCCTGGTCCGGACAGCCGAACACTGAAGCTTTCTTT.

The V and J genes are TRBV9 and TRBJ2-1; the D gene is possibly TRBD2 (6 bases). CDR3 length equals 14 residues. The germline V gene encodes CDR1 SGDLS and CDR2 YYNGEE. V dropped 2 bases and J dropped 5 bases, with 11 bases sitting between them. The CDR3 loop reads CASSVWTGDNEQFF. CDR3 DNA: TGTGCCAGCAGCGTCTGGACGGGGGACAATGAGCAGTTCTTC.

Here the CDR3 DNA reads TGTGCCACCTCGATTAGCTCCTATAATTCACCCCTCCACTTT. This encodes CATSISSYNSPLHF. This sequence joins TRBV15 and TRBJ1-6; no reliable D call. Germline V gene lookup returns CDR1 LNHNV and CDR2 YYDKDF (reference sequence). Trimming took off 8 bases at V and 0 bases at J, with 8 bases between the two ends. The CDR3 length is 14 residues.

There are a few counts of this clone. In nucleotides, the CDR3 is TGTGCCACCAGTGATCTGACCGACAGGGAGTACGAGCAGTACTTC. It translates to CATSDLTDREYEQYF. This sequence joins TRBV24-1 and TRBJ2-7; TRBD1 matches 7 bases. Looked up from germline, CDR1 is KGHDR and CDR2 is SFDVKD. V gave up 3 bases and J gave up 4 bases; unmatched junction bases: 8. This CDR3 has 15 amino acids.

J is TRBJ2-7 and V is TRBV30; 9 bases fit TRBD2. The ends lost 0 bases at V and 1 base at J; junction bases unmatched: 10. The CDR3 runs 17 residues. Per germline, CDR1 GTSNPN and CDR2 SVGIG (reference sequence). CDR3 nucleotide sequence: TGTGCCTGGAGTGTATGGGACGAGCGGGGGGAATCCTACGAGCAGTACTTC. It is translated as CAWSVWDERGESYEQYF.

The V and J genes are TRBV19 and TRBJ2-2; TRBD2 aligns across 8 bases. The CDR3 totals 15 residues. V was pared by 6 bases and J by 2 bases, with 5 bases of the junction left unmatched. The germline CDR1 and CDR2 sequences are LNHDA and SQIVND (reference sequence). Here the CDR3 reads CASSNGGANTGELFF. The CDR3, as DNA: TGTGCCAGTAGCAACGGGGGGGCAAACACCGGGGAGCTGTTTTTT.

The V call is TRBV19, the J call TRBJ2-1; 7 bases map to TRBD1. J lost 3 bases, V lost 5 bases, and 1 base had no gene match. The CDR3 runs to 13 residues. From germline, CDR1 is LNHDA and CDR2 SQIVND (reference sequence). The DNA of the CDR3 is TGTGCCAGTAGTCAGGGGGACTACAATGAGCAGTTCTTC. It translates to CASSQGDYNEQFF.

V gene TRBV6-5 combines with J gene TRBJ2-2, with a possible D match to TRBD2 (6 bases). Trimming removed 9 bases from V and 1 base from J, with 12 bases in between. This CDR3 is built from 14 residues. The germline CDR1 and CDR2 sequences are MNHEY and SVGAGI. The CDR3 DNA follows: TGTGCCAGTATGGGGACTGTGAACACCGGGGAGCTGTTTTTT. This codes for CASMGTVNTGELFF.

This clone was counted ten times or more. CDR3 in DNA: TGTGCCAGCAGCAGGACACTCTACAATGAGCAGTTCTTC. The encoded protein is CASSRTLYNEQFF. The V call is TRBV7-6, the J call TRBJ2-1; perhaps TRBD1 as D (5 bases). CDR3 length: 13 residues. Trimming left V 5 bases short and J 3 bases short, with 8 bases between. Looked up from germline, CDR1 is SGHVS and CDR2 is FNYEAQ.

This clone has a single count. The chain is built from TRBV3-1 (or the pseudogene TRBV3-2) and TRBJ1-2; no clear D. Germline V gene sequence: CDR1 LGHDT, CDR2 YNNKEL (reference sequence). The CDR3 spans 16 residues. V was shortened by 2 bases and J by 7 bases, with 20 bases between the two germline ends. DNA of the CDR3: TGTGCCAGCAGCCAACTAGGGCCAGCGGCCAGAGCTGGCTACACCTTC. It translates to CASSQLGPAARAGYTF.

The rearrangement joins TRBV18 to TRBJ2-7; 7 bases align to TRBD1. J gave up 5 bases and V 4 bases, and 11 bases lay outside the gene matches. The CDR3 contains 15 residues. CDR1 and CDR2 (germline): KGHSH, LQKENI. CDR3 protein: CASSLRGLSSDEQYF. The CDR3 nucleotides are TGTGCCAGCTCACTAAGGGGGCTGAGCTCGGACGAGCAGTACTTC.

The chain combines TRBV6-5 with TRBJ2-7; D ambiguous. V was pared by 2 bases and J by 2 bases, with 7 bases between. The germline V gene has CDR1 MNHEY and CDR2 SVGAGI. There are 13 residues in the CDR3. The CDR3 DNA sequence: TGTGCCAGCAGTTACGGGCTGACCTACGAGCAGTACTTC. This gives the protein CASSYGLTYEQYF.